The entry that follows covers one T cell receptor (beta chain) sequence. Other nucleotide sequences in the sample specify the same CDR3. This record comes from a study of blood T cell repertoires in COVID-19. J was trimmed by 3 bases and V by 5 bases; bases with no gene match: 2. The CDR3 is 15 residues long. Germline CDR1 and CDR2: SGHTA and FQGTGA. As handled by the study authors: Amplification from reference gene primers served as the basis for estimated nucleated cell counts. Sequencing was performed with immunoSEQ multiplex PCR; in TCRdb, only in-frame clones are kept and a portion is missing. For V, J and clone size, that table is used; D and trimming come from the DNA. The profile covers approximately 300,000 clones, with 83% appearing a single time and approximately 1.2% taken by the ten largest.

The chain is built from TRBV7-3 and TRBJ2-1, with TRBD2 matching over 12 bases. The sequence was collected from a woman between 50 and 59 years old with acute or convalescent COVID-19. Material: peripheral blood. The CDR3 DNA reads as TGTGCCAGCAGCCCGGGACTAGCGGGCTACAATGAGCAGTTCTTC. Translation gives CASSPGLAGYNEQFF.